A selection of T cell receptor beta chains follows, all from one sample in a study of T cell repertoires in cytomegalovirus infection. Which antigens these TCRs recognize remains unknown. MiXCR was run by TCRdb on the reads, yielding one entry per CDR3 protein. In the table there are about 280,000 distinct CDR3 sequences, about 20% of which are singletons. Sequencing used cultured PBMCs, obtained from culture after CMV antigen stimulation. These receptors were taken from a human donor in good health (CMV status not recorded). Some clones in this sample may be carry-over from other donors' samples. Each CDR3 is given with its conserved first and last residue. A D gene is named only where the DNA matches it firmly. The listing skips clone size in some rows; elsewhere it reads once, few, many or a size class.

cdr3_nt,cdr3_aa,j_call,d_call,v_call,clone_size
TGTGCCAGCAGTGGCTCAGTCAGTCGGGCCTATGGCTACACCTTC,CASSGSVSRAYGYTF,TRBJ1-2,NA,TRBV11-2,many
TGTGCCAGCAGTCCACCACCCTCCTACGAGCAGTACTTC,CASSPPPSYEQYF,TRBJ2-7,NA,TRBV12-3/TRBV12-4,many
TGTGCCAGCAGTTACACAGGGACTGAAGCTTTCTTT,CASSYTGTEAFF,TRBJ1-1,NA,TRBV6-5,NA
TGTGCCAGCAGTTGGAGGACAGAGGGCACTGAAGCTTTCTTT,CASSWRTEGTEAFF,TRBJ1-1,NA,TRBV12-3/TRBV12-4,many
TGTGCCAGCAGCGCAAACAGGGGGCCGAACACTGAAGCTTTCTTT,CASSANRGPNTEAFF,TRBJ1-1,TRBD1,TRBV7-2,many
TGTGCCAGCAGCGCGGGACTAGCGGGCTCTGCCCGGTTCTTC,CASSAGLAGSARFF,TRBJ2-1,TRBD2,TRBV7-2,many
TGCGCCAGCAGCCAAGATTGGGATTCGAGTACCCTACATACGCAGTATTTT,CASSQDWDSSTLHTQYF,TRBJ2-3,NA,TRBV4-3,NA
TGTGCCAGCAGTTATCTAGCGGGGAGCTCCTACAATGAGCAGTTCTTC,CASSYLAGSSYNEQFF,TRBJ2-1,TRBD2,TRBV27,few
TGTGCCAGCAGTTTGAAACAGCCCTTTGCAACTAATGAAAAACTGTTTTTT,CASSLKQPFATNEKLFF,TRBJ1-4,NA,TRBV12-3/TRBV12-4,few
TGCGCCAGCAGCCAAGAGGGGCTGGGAGGCAGGAGGAACACTGAAGCTTTCTTT,CASSQEGLGGRRNTEAFF,TRBJ1-1,NA,TRBV4-3,once
TGTGCCACCAGAGCCAGGGGCACTGAAGCTTTCTTT,CATRARGTEAFF,TRBJ1-1,NA,TRBV15,few
TGTGCCAGCAGCTACCGGGACCTGAAACGGCCCCAGCATTTT,CASSYRDLKRPQHF,TRBJ1-5,NA,TRBV28,NA
TGTGCCAGTAGATTGGGTGGGCCTGGGGCCAACGTCCTGACTTTC,CASRLGGPGANVLTF,TRBJ2-6,NA,TRBV19,many
TGTGCCAGTAGTACCTCGGCGGAGGGGGCCTTTGATGAGCAGTTCTTC,CASSTSAEGAFDEQFF,TRBJ2-1,NA,TRBV19,NA
TGTGCCAGCAGTGTTACAGGGACGCAGGGAGGGGAGCTGTTTTTT,CASSVTGTQGGELFF,TRBJ2-2,NA,TRBV27,few
NA,CASSYSRDYMGQYFGYTF,TRBJ1-2,NA,TRBV6-6,few
TGTGCCAGCAGCTTTGGGACATTTGGGACTGAAGCTTTCTTT,CASSFGTFGTEAFF,TRBJ1-1,NA,TRBV7-9,many
TGTGCCAGCAGCGTCCACCCCGACAGTAAAGAGACCCAGTACTTC,CASSVHPDSKETQYF,TRBJ2-5,NA,TRBV7-2,many
TGTGCCAGCAGCTCCTCCACAGGGGGCTATGGCTACACCTTC,CASSSSTGGYGYTF,TRBJ1-2,TRBD1,TRBV7-2,NA
TGCAGCGTTGAAAAATATGGCGGGACTAGCGAAGAAAATGAGCAGTTCTTC,CSVEKYGGTSEENEQFF,TRBJ2-1,TRBD2,TRBV29-1,NA
TGTGCCACCAGTGATGCCACAGGGGGCACGCGTGGCTACACCTTC,CATSDATGGTRGYTF,TRBJ1-2,TRBD1,TRBV24-1,NA
TGTGCCAGCAGCCTCCAACAGGGGTTGGGACAGCCCCAGCATTTT,CASSLQQGLGQPQHF,TRBJ1-5,TRBD1,TRBV7-2,many
TGTGCCAGCATGTCTGGGACAGGGACACAAGAGACCCAGTACTTC,CASMSGTGTQETQYF,TRBJ2-5,TRBD1,TRBV27,NA
TGTGCCAGCTCTCTAAAGGACACCCTGTCTGGCTACACCTTC,CASSLKDTLSGYTF,TRBJ1-2,NA,TRBV18,NA
TGTGCCAGCAGTGGGACTAATTACAATGAGCAGTTCTTC,CASSGTNYNEQFF,TRBJ2-1,NA,TRBV6-1,NA
TGTGCCAGCAGCTTAGGAGGACTGCGGAACAATGAGCAGTTCTTC,CASSLGGLRNNEQFF,TRBJ2-1,NA,TRBV7-2,many
TGTGCCAGCAGCTTAGGGTTCGGAATGGGAAACATTCAGTACTTC,CASSLGFGMGNIQYF,TRBJ2-4,NA,TRBV7-9,NA
TGCGCCAGCAGTCAAACCAACCAAGAGACCCAGTACTTC,CASSQTNQETQYF,TRBJ2-5,NA,TRBV4-1,NA
TGTGCCTGCCTGACCGGGACTATCGACTCTGGGGCCAACGTCCTGACTTTC,CACLTGTIDSGANVLTF,TRBJ2-6,TRBD2,TRBV30,NA
TGTGCCAGCAGTTGGGGACTAGCGGGGGTAGAGCAGTTCTTC,CASSWGLAGVEQFF,TRBJ2-1,TRBD2,TRBV6-5,NA
TGCAGTGCTGGTTGGGGCACAGATACGCAGTATTTT,CSAGWGTDTQYF,TRBJ2-3,NA,TRBV20-1,many
TGTGCCATCACGGCAGGACCGAAAAACATTCAGTACTTC,CAITAGPKNIQYF,TRBJ2-4,NA,TRBV10-3,few
TGTGCCAGCAGCTTAGGCGAAGTAGAGACCCAGTACTTC,CASSLGEVETQYF,TRBJ2-5,NA,TRBV7-8,many
TGTGCCAGCAGCTTAAATGGCGGGAGTGTGTCAGAGACCCAGTACTTC,CASSLNGGSVSETQYF,TRBJ2-5,TRBD2,TRBV7-2,many
TGCAGCGTTGTCATCGGGAATGAGCAGTTCTTC,CSVVIGNEQFF,TRBJ2-1,NA,TRBV29-1,few
TGTGCCAGCACTATACTCACCGGGGTGAGCACCGGGGAGCTGTTTTTT,CASTILTGVSTGELFF,TRBJ2-2,NA,TRBV6-2/TRBV6-3,NA
TGCAGTGCAAAGGACAGGGGGAATCCACCCCTCCACTTT,CSAKDRGNPPLHF,TRBJ1-6,TRBD1,TRBV20-1,NA
TGTGCCAGCAGCTTACAACGGCGGGACTCTGGAAACACCATATATTTT,CASSLQRRDSGNTIYF,TRBJ1-3,NA,TRBV13,NA
TGCAGTGTTAGACAGGGCAACATGAACACTGAAGCTTTCTTT,CSVRQGNMNTEAFF,TRBJ1-1,TRBD1,TRBV29-1,NA
TGTGCCAGCAGTTCCCCTGGAGGGGGGTCTGGAAACACCATATATTTT,CASSSPGGGSGNTIYF,TRBJ1-3,NA,TRBV28,NA
TGTGCCAGTAGTATGAGCGCGTTCTCCTACAATGAGCAGTTCTTC,CASSMSAFSYNEQFF,TRBJ2-1,NA,TRBV19,NA
TGTGCCAGCAGGGCATGGGATGAGCAGTTCTTC,CASRAWDEQFF,TRBJ2-1,NA,TRBV6-2/TRBV6-3,NA
TGTGCCATCAGTGACCCGAGGACAGAGGGCCATGGCTACACCTTC,CAISDPRTEGHGYTF,TRBJ1-2,NA,TRBV10-3,NA